This record looks at one TCR beta chain sequence and its context. Its cognate antigen is unknown. One end of the junction fails to match germline, which may point to a read error. The authors amplified TCR beta CDR3 from genomic DNA using two-round multiplex PCR. During first-round PCR, primers specific to each TRBV and TRBJ gene were used. TCRdb passed the multiplex PCR reads through MiXCR, listing each CDR3 protein once. The data contain about 24,000 distinct CDR3 sequences, about 40% of them seen just once; the ten biggest clones take up around a fifth. The CDR3 loop spans 15 amino acids. Germline V gene data show CDR1 as LNHDA and CDR2 as SQIVND (reference sequence). The data are from a study of prognosis after radiotherapy for stage I lung cancer. Study overall: The patient group consisted of approximately 13 men and roughly six women whose ages spanned roughly 50 to 95, median roughly 70 years. Patients with tumors diagnosed as squamous cell carcinoma numbered about 7, and those with adenocarcinoma 12 to 13. Study findings and constraints: Where distant metastases developed, patients had lower Shannon entropy after stereotactic body radiation therapy. Counts of unique TCR clones fell following stereotactic body radiation therapy, median around 10,000 versus 6,900.

The sample in question was PBMCs, obtained before or after stereotactic body radiation therapy (not recorded which). The chain couples TRBV19 to TRBJ1-1; 7 positions match TRBD1. The receptor's source is a donor aged 50 or older with non-small cell lung cancer. In DNA, the CDR3 is TGTGCAAGTAGTATAGACACAGGGGTAAACACTGAAGCTTTCTTT. It encodes CASSIDTGVNTEAFF. The full variable domain, in which reference TRBV19 and TRBJ1-1 provide the parts outside the CDR3, is DGGITQSPKYLFRKEGQNVTLSCEQNLNHDAMYWYRQDPGQGLRLIYYSQIVNDFQKGDIAEGYSVSREKKESFPLTVTSAQKNPTAFYLCASSIDTGVNTEAFFGQGTRLTVV.